One and the same sample provided the 2 T cell receptor beta chains below, sequenced in a study of shared clonotypes between healthy human individuals. Using immunoSEQ multiplex PCR, the repertoire was profiled, and TCRdb retains in-frame clones only, with some absent. The data hold fewer than 1 million clones, with roughly 96% observed a single time. Terminally differentiated effector memory CD45RA+ cells were excluded by CCR7 positive selection of CD45RO-negative cells. The sequencing input was naive CD8+ T cells sorted from blood. These receptors all come from a man in his thirties or forties in good health.

The rearrangement joins TRBV19 to TRBJ2-1; D unresolved. V lost 1 base, J lost 5 bases, and 3 bases lay in between. The germline gives CDR1 LNHDA, CDR2 SQIVND (reference sequence). CDR3 length equals 12 residues. The CDR3 DNA sequence: TGTGCCAGTAGTATAGGGAACAATGAGCAGTTCTTC. This codes for CASSIGNNEQFF.

The rearrangement joins TRBV13 to TRBJ2-3, with D perhaps TRBD2 (7 bases). V shed 1 base and J shed 6 bases, with 11 bases lying between them. The CDR3 covers 14 residues. CDR1 and CDR2 from the germline V gene are PRHDT and FYEKMQ (reference sequence). In DNA, the CDR3 is TGTGCCAGCAGCTTAGTTGCGGGGGCGGATACGCAGTATTTT. Translated, it gives CASSLVAGADTQYF.